The clone carrying this T cell receptor (beta chain) was picked up many times. Antigen specificity is unknown. The sample originates from a study of early T cells in non-severe SARS-CoV-2 infection. Study in general: Sequencing of unsorted whole blood was done on bulk RNA, leaving chains unpaired.

Whole-study findings and limits: Private and CD4 specificities were missed by VDJdb matching, which favored anti-spike CD8 responses.

V lost 2 bases to trimming and J lost 4 bases, with 3 bases between them. This CDR3 spans 12 amino acids. Germline CDR1 and CDR2: MNHEY and SVGEGT. The protocol attached unique molecular identifiers to individual cDNA molecules. TCRdb reanalysed the 5' RACE reads using MiXCR and keeps one entry per CDR3 protein. The sample yields tens of thousands of distinct CDR3 sequences, roughly a tenth seen once. Sequenced material: whole blood. This chain joins TRBV6-2 or TRBV6-3 and TRBJ1-5; the D is unclear. This TCR came from an adult who was a healthcare worker with PCR-confirmed SARS-CoV-2 infection or an uninfected control (not recorded which). This CDR3 reads CASSYVNQPQHF. As DNA, the CDR3 is TGTGCCAGCAGTTACGTGAATCAGCCCCAGCATTTT.